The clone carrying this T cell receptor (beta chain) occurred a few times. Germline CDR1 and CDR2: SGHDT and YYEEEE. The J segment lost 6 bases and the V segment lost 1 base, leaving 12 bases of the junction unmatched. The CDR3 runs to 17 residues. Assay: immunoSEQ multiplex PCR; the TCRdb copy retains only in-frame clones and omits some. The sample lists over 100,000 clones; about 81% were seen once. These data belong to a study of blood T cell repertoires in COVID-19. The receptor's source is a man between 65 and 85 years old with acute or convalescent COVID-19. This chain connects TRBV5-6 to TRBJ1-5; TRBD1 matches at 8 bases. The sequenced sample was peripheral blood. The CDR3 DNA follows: TGTGCCAGCAGCTTGAGGCCGACAGGGGAGAGGGGTCAGCCCCAGCATTTT. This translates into CASSLRPTGERGQPQHF. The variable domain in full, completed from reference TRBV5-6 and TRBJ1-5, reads DAGVTQSPTHLIKTRGQQVTLRCSPKSGHDTVSWYQQALGQGPQFIFQYYEEEERQRGNFPDRFSGHQFPNYSSELNVNALLLGDSALYLCASSLRPTGERGQPQHFGDGTRLSIL.